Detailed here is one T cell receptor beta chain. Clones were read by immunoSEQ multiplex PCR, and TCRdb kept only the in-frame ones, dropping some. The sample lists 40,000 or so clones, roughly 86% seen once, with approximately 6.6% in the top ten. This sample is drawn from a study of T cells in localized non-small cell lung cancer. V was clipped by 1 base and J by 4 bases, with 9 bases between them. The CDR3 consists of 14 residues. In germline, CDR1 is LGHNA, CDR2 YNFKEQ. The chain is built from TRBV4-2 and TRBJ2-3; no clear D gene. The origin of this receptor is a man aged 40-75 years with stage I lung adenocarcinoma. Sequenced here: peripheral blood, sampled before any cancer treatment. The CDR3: CASSQGGPADTQYF. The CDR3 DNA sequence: TGTGCCAGCAGCCAAGGTGGGCCGGCAGATACGCAGTATTTT.